This TCR beta chain was documented in a study of blood T cells in healthy people across ages. A remark on this clonotype: Germline is not matched at one junction end, which may reflect a read error.

Germline V CDR1 and CDR2: SSHAT, FNYEAQ (reference sequence). The CDR3 is 16 amino acids. Individuals who donated were healthy Caucasians from Russia aged about 6 to 95. A second about 6 to 12 cycle PCR used barcoded and J-beta primers. TCRdb reprocessed the 5' RACE reads via MiXCR and lists one record per CDR3 protein. The data show nearly 800,000 distinct CDR3 sequences, 20% to 30% seen once. This sample also belongs to another study, concerning T cells of mothers and their children.

This TCR was sampled from a boy younger than 18 in good health. The chain couples TRBV7-7 to TRBJ2-5, with D tentatively TRBD1 (6 bases). Sequencing was carried out using blood. CDR3 sequence reads: CASSLGWGPRQETQYF. CDR3 sequence (DNA): TGTGCTAGCAGCTTAGGGTGGGGGCCCCGACAAGAGACCCAGTACTTC.